A selection of T cell receptor beta chains follows, all from one sample in a study of CD8 T cells in Susac syndrome. TCRdb used MiXCR to reprocess the immunoSEQ multiplex PCR reads, holding one entry per CDR3 protein. The sample has about 430,000 distinct CDR3 sequences, roughly 85% seen once. Sequencing used CD8+ T cells from PBMCs. Source of these receptors: a human donor with multiple sclerosis. Each CDR3 is given with its conserved first and last residue. Some rows have no size entry. The others give once, few or many, or a class for an expanded clone.

cdr3_aa v_call clone_size j_call
CASSYAGGTYEQYF TRBV5-1 - TRBJ2-7
CAGGPREGNEQFF TRBV6-1 - TRBJ2-1
CASSFRGQPNYGYTF TRBV7-9 - TRBJ1-2
CASSLGGGTEDTGELFF TRBV5-6 - TRBJ2-2
CASLSGEGAGTEAFF TRBV7-9 - TRBJ1-1
CASSLATGLVVWNEQFF TRBV7-9 - TRBJ2-1
CASSHAGGGTEAFF TRBV4-1 - TRBJ1-1
CASSLGREGVVKNIQYF TRBV12-3/TRBV12-4 - TRBJ2-4
CASSLRGVTEAFF TRBV5-1 few TRBJ1-1
CASGTQDSNQPQHF TRBV19 - TRBJ1-5
CASSRGQWELQETQYF TRBV19 - TRBJ2-5
CASSLGEGWNEQFF TRBV5-1 few TRBJ2-1
CASSLVGGGGYEQYF TRBV5-4 - TRBJ2-7
CASSGDREMNTEAFF TRBV7-9 - TRBJ1-1
CASSYSDNSNTDTQYF TRBV6-2/TRBV6-3 - TRBJ2-3
CASRGLDQTYEQYF TRBV6-2/TRBV6-3 - TRBJ2-7
CASSTGRGPSYSGANVLTF TRBV6-2/TRBV6-3 - TRBJ2-6
CASSLGLAGGNEQFF TRBV5-1 few TRBJ2-1
CASSYQGLSYEQYF TRBV6-5 - TRBJ2-7
CASSLVGTGEREKLFF TRBV12-3/TRBV12-4 - TRBJ1-4
CASSAGTSGSWYEQYF TRBV27 - TRBJ2-7
CASSHPRIYEQYF TRBV23-1 - TRBJ2-7
CASSEGGTAAEAFF TRBV6-4 - TRBJ1-1
CASSQGQGESGELFF TRBV6-1 - TRBJ2-2
CASSPLGRSSYEQYF TRBV7-6 - TRBJ2-7
CASSSPLRRPNYGYTF TRBV2 - TRBJ1-2
CSARDFRGVKPQHF TRBV20-1 - TRBJ1-5
CASSFGATEAFF TRBV5-6 - TRBJ1-1
CASSEALAGGSYNEQFF TRBV6-1 - TRBJ2-1
CASSFGTSTDTQYF TRBV27 - TRBJ2-3
CATLTSGRADEQFF TRBV6-1 few TRBJ2-1
CASSAGQGGTDTQYF TRBV7-6 once TRBJ2-3
CASSLDKASGRAYEQYF TRBV7-6 - TRBJ2-7
CASSLGTSGRAHIQYF TRBV7-9 - TRBJ2-4
CASSFRGRNIQYF TRBV11-1 - TRBJ2-4
CASSLNSGGFQEIQYF TRBV5-6 - TRBJ2-5
CASSLWGGRGPEQFF TRBV27 - TRBJ2-1
CATSDGTGGEQFF TRBV24-1 once TRBJ2-1
CSASEGLGGSSYEQYF TRBV20-1 - TRBJ2-7
CASSLTSLWDEKLFF TRBV7-6 - TRBJ1-4
CASSSPIAESTDTQYF TRBV27 - TRBJ2-3
CASSGPGQGTYNEQFF TRBV28 - TRBJ2-1
CAIRGLAGGPPHNEQFF TRBV10-3 - TRBJ2-1
CASSQDSRAETQYF TRBV4-1 - TRBJ2-5
CAWTTGGGSAQYF TRBV30 once TRBJ2-5
CATSVLWINGGTDTQYF TRBV24-1 once TRBJ2-3
CSARSWVGNTDTQYF TRBV20-1 - TRBJ2-3